This TCR beta chain appears in the sequencing data of a study of PD-L1 blockade in urothelial cancer. Study background: Study patients had been treated with 0 to 3 previous chemotherapy regimens. The researchers analyzed blood 3 weeks (second dose) and 6 weeks after treatment start.

Sequencing was performed with immunoSEQ multiplex PCR; in TCRdb, only in-frame clones are kept and a portion is missing. Here the sample spans 25,000 to 35,000 clones, around 84% being singletons. The CDR3 is 16 residues long. V dropped 5 bases and J dropped 6; count of bases not matched to a gene: 12. Here the sequenced sample was PBMCs, taken around atezolizumab (anti-PD-L1) treatment. The chain has TRBV5-3 and TRBJ1-5, with 9 bases matching TRBD1. TRBV5-3 is labeled an ORF, and its function is uncertain. This clonotype was sampled from a man over 45 with urothelial cancer. The CDR3 DNA follows: TGTGCCAGAAGTTTTCCGGGACAGGGAAAAGGTCAGCCCCAGCATTTT. Its protein product is CARSFPGQGKGQPQHF.